The 2 T cell receptor beta chains given below trace back to one sample, sequenced in a study of high-grade serous ovarian cancer treatment subgroups. Tumor samples were taken before definitive surgery or chemotherapy. Only in-frame clones appear in the TCRdb table, and some are missing; sequencing was by immunoSEQ multiplex PCR. The sample carries 4,500 or so clones, around four fifths recorded once. The sample taken for sequencing was tumor tissue. All receptors derive from a human donor with high-grade serous ovarian cancer.

V usage is TRBV29-1 and J usage is TRBJ2-1; D is uncertain. The V gene lost 7 bases and the J gene lost 0 bases, with 16 bases spanning the gap. The CDR3 contains 15 residues. CDR1 and CDR2 (germline): SQVTM, ANQGSEA. This chain's CDR3 is CSASERLSSYNEQFF. For the CDR3, the DNA is TGCAGCGCCTCCGAGAGACTCAGCTCCTACAATGAGCAGTTCTTC.

The rearrangement uses TRBV5-4 and TRBJ2-1; 8 bases agree with TRBD1. CDR3 size: 16 residues. Germline V gene sequence: CDR1 SGHNT, CDR2 YYREEE (reference sequence). V lost 1 base to trimming and J lost 7 bases; unmatched junction nucleotides: 10. The CDR3 is CASSLSPGQVGNEQFF. The CDR3 DNA is TGTGCCAGCAGCTTGTCCCCGGGACAGGTAGGAAATGAGCAGTTCTTC. Variable domain in full (rest from reference TRBV5-4 and TRBJ2-1): ETGVTQSPTHLIKTRGQQVTLRCSSQSGHNTVSWYQQALGQGPQFIFQYYREEENGRGNFPPRFSGLQFPNYSSELNVNALELDDSALYLCASSLSPGQVGNEQFFGPGTRLTVL.